A selection of T cell receptor beta chains follows, all from one sample in a study of blood T cell repertoires in COVID-19. TCRdb keeps only in-frame clones here, not all; method: immunoSEQ multiplex PCR. The sample lists around 250,000 clones; roughly 85% were seen once. Input material: peripheral blood. These receptor sequences come from a woman between 18 and 29 years old with acute or convalescent COVID-19. Both conserved end residues are part of each CDR3. A D gene is named only where the DNA matches it firmly. The size of a clone is reported for some rows only, either as once, few or many, or as a class for expanded clones.

CASSPPAYQETQYF,TGTGCCAGCTCACCACCGGCCTACCAAGAGACCCAGTACTTC,TRBJ2-5,NA,TRBV18,NA
CASSPDTRLNTGELFF,TGCGCCAGCAGCCCAGACACTCGACTTAACACCGGGGAGCTGTTTTTT,TRBJ2-2,NA,TRBV4-1,few
CSVDRGKVTGELFF,TGCAGCGTTGACAGGGGAAAAGTCACCGGGGAGCTGTTTTTT,TRBJ2-2,NA,TRBV29-1,NA
CASSLYGAGGNNEQFF,TGTGCCAGCAGTTTATACGGGGCCGGCGGGAACAATGAGCAGTTCTTC,TRBJ2-1,NA,TRBV27,NA
CASSQGAGAYEQYF,TGTGCCAGCAGCCAAGGGGCGGGAGCCTACGAGCAGTACTTC,TRBJ2-7,TRBD2,TRBV3-1/TRBV3-2,NA
CASSLPGSNTEAFF,TGTGCCAGCAGCTTACCAGGCTCGAACACTGAAGCTTTCTTT,TRBJ1-1,NA,TRBV7-9,NA
CASSPLTGNYNEQFF,TGTGCCAGCTCACCTCTCACAGGGAACTACAATGAGCAGTTCTTC,TRBJ2-1,NA,TRBV18,NA
CASSPSGSSYNEQFF,TGTGCCAGCAGCCCGAGTGGGAGCTCCTACAATGAGCAGTTCTTC,TRBJ2-1,NA,TRBV9,NA
CAWSLGNTIYF,TGTGCCTGGAGTCTTGGAAACACCATATATTTT,TRBJ1-3,NA,TRBV30,NA
CASSQVGRVSDEQYF,TGTGCCAGCAGCCAAGTCGGCAGGGTGAGCGACGAGCAGTACTTC,TRBJ2-7,NA,TRBV3-1/TRBV3-2,few
CASSEKTGTSGSTDTQYF,TGCGCCAGCAGTGAAAAAACCGGGACTAGCGGGAGCACAGATACGCAGTATTTT,TRBJ2-3,TRBD2,TRBV10-1,NA
CASSFGDRVNSPLHF,TGTGCCAGCAGCTTTGGGGACAGGGTTAATTCACCCCTCCACTTT,TRBJ1-6,TRBD1,TRBV5-6,once
CSVGGGLLTGRQETQYF,TGCAGCGTTGGGGGAGGGTTGTTGACGGGCCGGCAAGAGACCCAGTACTTC,TRBJ2-5,TRBD2,TRBV29-1,NA
CASMNLGTGNEKLFF,TGCGCCAGCATGAACCTCGGGACAGGGAATGAAAAACTGTTTTTT,TRBJ1-4,TRBD1,TRBV4-1,NA
CATSRDPAASNQPQHF,TGTGCCACCAGCAGAGATCCGGCGGCCAGCAATCAGCCCCAGCATTTT,TRBJ1-5,NA,TRBV15,NA
CASGGLAPPQSIEQFF,TGTGCCAGCGGTGGACTAGCGCCGCCTCAAAGTATTGAGCAGTTCTTC,TRBJ2-1,TRBD2,TRBV9,few
CAWSPRTFGEKLFF,TGTGCCTGGAGTCCGCGGACATTCGGTGAAAAACTGTTTTTT,TRBJ1-4,NA,TRBV30,NA
CSASRPGFTYEQYF,TGCAGTGCTAGTCGGCCCGGGTTTACCTACGAGCAGTACTTC,TRBJ2-7,NA,TRBV20-1,NA
CASSPGWFQDEKLFF,TGTGCCAGCAGCCCGGGGTGGTTCCAGGATGAAAAACTGTTTTTT,TRBJ1-4,NA,TRBV7-9,NA
CASTPRGLRDQPQHF,TGTGCCAGTACCCCGAGGGGGCTAAGGGATCAGCCCCAGCATTTT,TRBJ1-5,TRBD1,TRBV19,NA
CASSTSLRGMYF,TGTGCCAGCAGCACCTCCCTTCGCGGCATGTACTTC,TRBJ2-7,NA,TRBV7-2,once
CASSERRDGFYGYTF,TGTGCCAGCAGTGAAAGGAGGGACGGCTTCTATGGCTACACCTTC,TRBJ1-2,NA,TRBV6-1,NA
CASSLVRVGRRRDTEAFF,TGTGCCAGCAGCTTAGTTCGGGTGGGACGCCGGAGGGACACTGAAGCTTTCTTT,TRBJ1-1,NA,TRBV7-9,NA
CASSTSPLAANEQFF,TGTGCCAGTAGTACATCCCCCCTTGCGGCCAATGAGCAGTTCTTC,TRBJ2-1,NA,TRBV19,once
CASSYSPGLASHEQFF,TGTGCCAGCAGTTACTCTCCGGGACTAGCGTCCCATGAGCAGTTCTTC,TRBJ2-1,TRBD2,TRBV6-2/TRBV6-3,NA
CASRGTGRTDTQYF,TGTGCCAGCAGGGGGACAGGTCGCACAGATACGCAGTATTTT,TRBJ2-3,TRBD1,TRBV28,few
CASSYRRGGNQPQHF,TGTGCCAGCAGTTACCGGAGGGGAGGGAATCAGCCCCAGCATTTT,TRBJ1-5,NA,TRBV6-5,few
CASSLEGDSSYNSPLHF,TGTGCCAGCAGCTTAGAAGGGGACAGCTCCTATAATTCACCCCTCCACTTT,TRBJ1-6,TRBD1,TRBV11-3,once
CASSGGQYSNQPQHF,TGTGCCAGCAGTGGGGGACAGTATAGCAATCAGCCCCAGCATTTT,TRBJ1-5,TRBD1,TRBV6-2/TRBV6-3,NA
CASSVGASVSGEQFF,TGTGCCAGCAGCGTAGGGGCTAGCGTGTCTGGCGAGCAGTTCTTC,TRBJ2-1,NA,TRBV9,NA
CASSFRTGVQYF,TGTGCCAGCAGCTTCAGGACGGGGGTGCAGTATTTT,TRBJ2-3,NA,TRBV5-6,NA
CASRGLRSSGQETQYF,TGTGCCAGCAGGGGACTACGGTCTAGCGGACAAGAGACCCAGTACTTC,TRBJ2-5,TRBD2,TRBV27,NA
CASSVTTGSSSVSYNEQFF,TGTGCCAGCAGCGTAACCACAGGTAGCTCTAGCGTGTCCTACAATGAGCAGTTCTTC,TRBJ2-1,NA,TRBV9,NA
CASSIGHSSYEQYF,TGTGCCAGTAGTATCGGTCACAGTTCCTACGAGCAGTACTTC,TRBJ2-7,NA,TRBV19,NA
CASSRTGGTITDTQYF,TGCGCCAGCAGCCGCACCGGCGGGACTATCACAGATACGCAGTATTTT,TRBJ2-3,TRBD2,TRBV4-3,NA
CATKLAGEGEAFF,TGTGCCACCAAACTAGCGGGGGAGGGCGAAGCTTTCTTT,TRBJ1-1,NA,TRBV6-5,NA
CASSIDRGSRKPQHF,TGTGCCAGTAGTATCGACAGGGGTTCCAGGAAGCCCCAGCATTTT,TRBJ1-5,TRBD1,TRBV19,NA
CASSTTDMRTGELFF,TGTGCCAGTAGTACCACGGACATGAGGACCGGGGAGCTGTTTTTT,TRBJ2-2,NA,TRBV19,NA
CASSPGTGWTGELFF,TGTGCCAGCAGCCCGGGAACGGGGTGGACCGGGGAGCTGTTTTTT,TRBJ2-2,NA,TRBV7-9,NA
CASRGLAGYTGELFF,TGTGCCAGCAGAGGGCTAGCGGGATACACCGGGGAGCTGTTTTTT,TRBJ2-2,TRBD2,TRBV2,NA
CATSQVPGTSGPYEQYF,TGTGCCACCAGCCAAGTCCCCGGGACTAGCGGGCCCTACGAGCAGTACTTC,TRBJ2-7,TRBD2,TRBV15,NA